The present T cell receptor beta chain was sequenced within a study of T-cell memory formation after mild COVID-19. In this sample, this clonotype turned up a few times. Antigen: not known. The V gene lost 0 bases and the J gene lost 4 bases, with 12 bases spanning the gap. Per germline, CDR1 LNHNV and CDR2 YYDKDF (reference sequence). This CDR3 is built from 15 residues. MiXCR was run by TCRdb on the 5' RACE reads, yielding one entry per CDR3 protein. Among 250,000 to 350,000 distinct CDR3 sequences listed, 15% to 20% were seen once. The study, taken as a whole, reports: Shrinking CD4+ clones resided mostly in CM and EM, and CD8+ ones in EMRA. Contracting clones from day 15 to 85 showed balanced CD4/CD8; later expanders favored CD4+.

The chain couples TRBV15 to TRBJ1-1; D might be TRBD1 (5 bases). Sequenced sample: PBMCs or a T cell subset sorted from them (not recorded which). This sequence originates from a man aged 18 to 35 who had mild COVID-19 (a few samples of this study predate the infection). Cell type and time point are not known. CDR3 sequence: CATSRDEGRGTEAFF. For the CDR3, the DNA is TGTGCCACCAGCAGAGATGAGGGGAGGGGCACTGAAGCTTTCTTT.